This section outlines one TCR beta chain sequence together with its context. TCRdb re-derived calls from the RT-PCR reads in MiXCR, one entry per CDR3 protein. The table lists hundreds of thousands of distinct CDR3 sequences, roughly 17% of them singletons, with over 6% in the top ten. These data belong to a study of patients and donors after allogeneic stem cell transplantation. The CDR3 has 14 residues. V gave up 3 bases and J gave up 2 bases, with 8 bases separating them. Per germline, CDR1 LNHDA and CDR2 SQIVND (reference sequence). The TCR comes from a human donor who was either an allogeneic HSCT recipient or a stem cell or donor lymphocyte infusion donor (not recorded which). It is not recorded whose cells these are; they may come from a transplant donor. This chain joins TRBV19 and TRBJ2-1; weak D call: TRBD1 (5 bases). Material for sequencing was blood, either unsorted or a sorted T cell fraction (not recorded which). The CDR3 here is CASSIETAYNEQFF. The CDR3 nucleotides are TGTGCCAGTAGTATCGAGACAGCCTACAATGAGCAGTTCTTC.